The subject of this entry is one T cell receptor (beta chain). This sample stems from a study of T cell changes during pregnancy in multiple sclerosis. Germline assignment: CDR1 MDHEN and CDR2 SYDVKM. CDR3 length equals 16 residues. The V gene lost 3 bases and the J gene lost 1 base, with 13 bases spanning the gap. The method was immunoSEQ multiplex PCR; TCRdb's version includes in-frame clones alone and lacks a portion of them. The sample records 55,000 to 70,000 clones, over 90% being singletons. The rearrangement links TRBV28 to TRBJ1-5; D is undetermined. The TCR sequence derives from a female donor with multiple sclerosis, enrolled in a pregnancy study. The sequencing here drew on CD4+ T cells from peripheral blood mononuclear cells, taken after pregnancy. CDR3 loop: CASSFPSTVSNQPQHF. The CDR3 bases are TGTGCCAGCAGTTTTCCTTCAACGGTCAGCAATCAGCCCCAGCATTTT.